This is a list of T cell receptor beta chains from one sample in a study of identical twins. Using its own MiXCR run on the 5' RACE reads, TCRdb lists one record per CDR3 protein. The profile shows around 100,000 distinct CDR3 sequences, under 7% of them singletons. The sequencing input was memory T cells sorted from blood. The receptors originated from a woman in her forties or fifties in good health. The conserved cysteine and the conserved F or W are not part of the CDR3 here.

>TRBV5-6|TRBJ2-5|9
ASSLSLTQY
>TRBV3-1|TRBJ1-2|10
ASSQAASGYT
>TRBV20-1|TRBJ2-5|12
SASGGQLQETQY
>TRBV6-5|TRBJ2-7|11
ATRDSYNWEQY
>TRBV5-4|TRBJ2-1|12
ASSWGTGVNEQF
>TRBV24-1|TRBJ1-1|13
ATSEERDIITEAF
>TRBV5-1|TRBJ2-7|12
ASSLSGTALEQY
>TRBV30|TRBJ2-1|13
AWSVQGATYNEQF
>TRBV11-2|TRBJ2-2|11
ASSFLDTGELF
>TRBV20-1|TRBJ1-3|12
SAGAGGSGNTIY
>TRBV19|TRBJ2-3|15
ASSPRRASGSTDTQY
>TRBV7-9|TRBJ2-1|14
ASSLERAYSYNEQF
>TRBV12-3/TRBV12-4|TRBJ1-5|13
ASSPGRAGNQPQH
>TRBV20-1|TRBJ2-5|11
SQKGGSSETQY
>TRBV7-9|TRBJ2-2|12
ASSLDRGAGELF
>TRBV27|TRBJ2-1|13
ASSVETPSYNEQF
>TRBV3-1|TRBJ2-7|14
ASSRLPSGRGNEQY
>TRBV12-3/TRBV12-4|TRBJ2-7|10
ASSFSSTEQY
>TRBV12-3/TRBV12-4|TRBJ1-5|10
ASSRGYQPQH
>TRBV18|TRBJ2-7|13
ASSPPSRQGYEQY
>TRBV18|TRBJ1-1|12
ASSPLFGGTEAF
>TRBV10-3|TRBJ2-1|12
ATLGQGSYNEQF
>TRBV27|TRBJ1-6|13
ASSFTLSYNSPLH
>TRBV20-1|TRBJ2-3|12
SASRRDGTDTQY
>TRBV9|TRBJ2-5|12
ASSVEALQETQY
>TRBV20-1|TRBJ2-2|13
SASGTGRVTGELF
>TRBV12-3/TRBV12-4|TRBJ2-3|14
ASSSGLLGGTDTQY
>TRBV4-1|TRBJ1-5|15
ASSQGPTGEVSQPQH
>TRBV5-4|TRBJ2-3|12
ASSKTEGTDTQY
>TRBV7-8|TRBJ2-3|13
ASIPGRTSTDTQY
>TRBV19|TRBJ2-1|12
ASTGTSGLGEQF
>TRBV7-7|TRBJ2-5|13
ASSSLGLAGETQY
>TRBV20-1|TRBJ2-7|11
SAQHGVGIEQY
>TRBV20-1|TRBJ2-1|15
SARDFLARSSYNEQF
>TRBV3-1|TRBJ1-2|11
ASSRGTGKGYT
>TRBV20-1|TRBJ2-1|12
SVSMGLAGVEQF
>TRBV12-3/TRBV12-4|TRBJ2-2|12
ASTLLGNTGELF
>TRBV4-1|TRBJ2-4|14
ASSVTSGVGGNIQY